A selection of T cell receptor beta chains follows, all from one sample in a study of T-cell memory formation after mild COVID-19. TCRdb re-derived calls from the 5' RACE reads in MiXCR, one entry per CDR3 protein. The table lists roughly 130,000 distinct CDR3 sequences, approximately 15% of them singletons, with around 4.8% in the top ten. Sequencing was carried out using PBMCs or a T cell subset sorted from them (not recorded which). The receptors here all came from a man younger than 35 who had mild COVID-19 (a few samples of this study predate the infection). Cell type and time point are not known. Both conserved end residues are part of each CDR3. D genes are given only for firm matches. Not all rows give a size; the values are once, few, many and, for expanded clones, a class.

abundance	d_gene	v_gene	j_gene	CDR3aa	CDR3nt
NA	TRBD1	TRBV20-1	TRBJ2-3	CSAGGTGVFPDTQYF	TGCAGTGCTGGAGGGACAGGTGTGTTCCCAGATACGCAGTATTTT
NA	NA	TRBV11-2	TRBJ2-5	CASSLNLGQETQYF	TGTGCCAGCAGCTTAAACCTCGGTCAAGAGACCCAGTACTTC
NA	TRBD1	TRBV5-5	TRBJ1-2	CASSLTGGDGYTF	TGTGCCAGCAGCTTGACAGGGGGCGATGGCTACACCTTC
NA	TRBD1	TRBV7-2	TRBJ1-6	CASSSDRGHSPLHF	TGTGCCAGCAGCTCGGACAGGGGGCACTCACCCCTCCACTTT
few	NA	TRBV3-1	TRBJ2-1	CASSQLGAEQFF	TGTGCCAGCAGCCAGCTAGGGGCTGAGCAGTTCTTC
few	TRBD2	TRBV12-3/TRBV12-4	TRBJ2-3	CASSWTSGGTDTQYF	TGTGCCAGCAGTTGGACTAGCGGGGGGACAGATACGCAGTATTTT
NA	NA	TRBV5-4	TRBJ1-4	CASSPGRVEKLFF	TGTGCCAGCAGCCCTGGCAGGGTTGAAAAACTGTTTTTT
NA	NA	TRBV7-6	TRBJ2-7	CASSLQAGTSYEQYF	TGTGCCAGCAGCTTACAAGCGGGTACCTCCTACGAGCAGTACTTC
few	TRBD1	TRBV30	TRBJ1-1	CAWSGGTRGHAEAFF	TGTGCCTGGAGTGGAGGAACGAGGGGGCACGCTGAAGCTTTCTTT
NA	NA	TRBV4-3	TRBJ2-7	CASSRDEGYEQYF	TGCGCCAGCAGCCGGGACGAAGGCTACGAGCAGTACTTC
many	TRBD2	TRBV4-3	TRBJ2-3	CASSQERGDTQYF	TGCGCCAGCAGCCAGGAGCGGGGTGATACGCAGTATTTT
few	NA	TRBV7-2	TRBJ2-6	CASSSYSGANVLTF	TGTGCCAGCAGCTCCTACTCTGGGGCCAACGTCCTGACTTTC
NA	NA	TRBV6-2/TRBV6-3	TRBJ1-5	CASSPARLSNQPQHF	TGTGCCAGCAGTCCAGCACGGCTTAGCAATCAGCCCCAGCATTTT
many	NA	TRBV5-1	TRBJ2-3	CASRGPGTTDTQYF	TGCGCCAGCAGAGGCCCGGGTACCACAGATACGCAGTATTTT
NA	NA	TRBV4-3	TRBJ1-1	CASSQDLRRPNTEAFF	TGCGCCAGCAGCCAAGATCTGCGCCGACCGAACACTGAAGCTTTCTTT